This T cell receptor (beta chain) appears in the sequencing data of a study of cytomegalovirus exposure and HLA in healthy donors. Whole-study findings and limits: The study recorded more than 150 TCR beta chains that were cytomegalovirus-associated.

Assay: immunoSEQ multiplex PCR; the TCRdb copy retains only in-frame clones and omits some. The sample holds 150,000 to 200,000 clones; about 82% are singletons and the top ten take over 1.3%. To note about this clone: As yet, its antigen is unknown.

Specimen: PBMCs. The TCR comes from a woman between 18 and 30 years old in good health and CMV-seronegative.

CDR3 DNA: TGTGCCAGCAGCTTAGTTACGGGGATCTCCTACAATGAGCAGTTCTTC. It specifies CASSLVTGISYNEQFF. The rearrangement uses TRBV7-8 and TRBJ2-1; D is perhaps TRBD2 (5 bases). CDR3 length equals 16 residues. Germline CDR1 reads SGHVS; CDR2 reads FQNEAQ. Trimming removed 1 base at V and 0 bases at J, with 10 bases between.